Listed here are 20 T cell receptor beta chains from one sample, sequenced in a study of blood T cell repertoires in COVID-19. Profiled with immunoSEQ multiplex PCR; TCRdb holds only in-frame clones, not every one. The sample holds some 350,000 clones, about 87% seen once. The sequencing input was PBMCs or T cells enriched from blood (not recorded which). The receptors stem from a man aged 25-45 years who had recovered from COVID-19.

V is TRBV9 and J is TRBJ1-2; a possible D gene is TRBD1 (5 bases). This CDR3 has 15 residues. V lost 1 base to trimming and J lost 1 base, with 11 bases between them. Looked up from germline, CDR1 is SGDLS and CDR2 is YYNGEE. CDR3: CASSVFDSYNYGYTF. The CDR3 DNA is TGTGCCAGCAGCGTATTTGACAGCTATAACTATGGCTACACCTTC.

This rearrangement joins TRBV3-1 (or the pseudogene TRBV3-2) to TRBJ1-2; 8 nucleotides align to TRBD1. With V trimmed by 1 base and J by 4 bases, 5 bases remained unmatched. Per germline, CDR1 LGHDT and CDR2 YNNKEL (reference sequence). The CDR3 runs to 15 residues. Written as DNA, the CDR3 is TGTGCCAGCAGCCAAGGGGCAGGGGGCATCTATGGCTACACCTTC. The encoded protein is CASSQGAGGIYGYTF.

This chain links TRBV19 with TRBJ2-7, with TRBD1 matching 9 bases. With V trimmed by 5 bases and J by 2 bases, 7 bases remained unmatched. CDR1 LNHDA and CDR2 SQIVND come from the germline V gene (reference sequence). The CDR3 is made up of 15 amino acids. CDR3 loop: CASSPWTGVAYEQYF. As DNA, the CDR3 is TGTGCCAGTAGTCCTTGGACAGGGGTGGCCTACGAGCAGTACTTC.

CDR3 DNA: TGTGCCAGCAGCCCCCGGGACAGGCGGACTGAAAAACTGTTTTTT. Protein: CASSPRDRRTEKLFF. The chain employs TRBV7-9 and TRBJ1-4; 8 nucleotides line up with TRBD1. Per the germline V gene, CDR1 is SEHNR and CDR2 is FQNEAQ (reference sequence). This CDR3 has 15 amino acids. Trimming at V came to 5 bases and at J to 7 bases, leaving 9 bases not matched to a gene.

This clone was found a few times. The chain employs TRBV10-3 and TRBJ2-3, with 13 nucleotides matching TRBD2. This CDR3 is built from 16 residues. Germline V gene data show CDR1 as ENHRY and CDR2 as SYGVKD. J lost 0 bases, V lost 6 bases, and 3 bases had no gene match. The CDR3 here is CAISGTSGASTDTQYF. The CDR3 region has the DNA TGTGCCATCAGCGGGACTAGCGGGGCCAGCACAGATACGCAGTATTTT.

The rearrangement links TRBV6-5 to TRBJ1-5; a weak D match, TRBD1 (5 bases). The V gene lost 7 bases and the J gene lost 7 bases, with 20 bases spanning the gap. Per the germline V gene, CDR1 is MNHEY and CDR2 is SVGAGI. The CDR3 is 15 residues long. This CDR3 reads CASTPSWGVGQPQHF. CDR3 DNA: TGTGCCAGCACCCCGTCCTGGGGGGTAGGGCAGCCCCAGCATTTT.

The V gene is TRBV11-3, the J gene TRBJ1-1; 7 bases line up with TRBD1. The ends lost 5 bases at V and 3 bases at J; junction bases unmatched: 9. The CDR3 has 15 amino acids. CDR1 and CDR2 (germline): SGHNT, YENEEA. CDR3 in DNA: TGTGCCAGCAGCCTAAAGAGACAGGGTGACACTGAAGCTTTCTTT. Translating gives CASSLKRQGDTEAFF.

The rearrangement uses TRBV27 and TRBJ2-1, with 10 nucleotides matching TRBD2. Germline V gene lookup returns CDR1 MNHEY and CDR2 SMNVEV (reference sequence). V shed 5 bases, J shed 4 bases, and the junction held 2 bases outside the gene matches. The CDR3 consists of 14 residues. The CDR3, as DNA: TGTGCCAGCAGTCTAGCGGGGGATTACAATGAGCAGTTCTTC. Amino acids: CASSLAGDYNEQFF.

The chain joins TRBV29-1 to TRBJ1-3; 7 positions match TRBD1. Germline CDR1 and CDR2: SQVTM and ANQGSEA. The junction had 14 bases not matched to a gene; V was cut back by 3 bases and J by 0 bases. The CDR3 spans 18 residues. This chain's CDR3 is CSVEGATIEGASGNTIYF. CDR3 DNA: TGCAGCGTTGAGGGGGCAACCATTGAGGGGGCCTCTGGAAACACCATATATTTT.

V and J are TRBV18 and TRBJ2-3; D not certain. Looked up from germline, CDR1 is KGHSH and CDR2 is LQKENI. Trimming shortened V by 3 bases and J by 3 bases, and 7 bases separated the two germline ends. This CDR3 has 13 amino acids. The CDR3 spells CASSPMETDTQYF. CDR3 sequence (DNA): TGTGCCAGCTCACCTATGGAGACAGATACGCAGTATTTT.

The chain is built from TRBV5-6 and TRBJ1-1; TRBD1 agrees at 7 bases. CDR1 and CDR2 (germline): SGHDT, YYEEEE. The CDR3 is 13 amino acids. The J segment lost 6 bases and the V segment lost 1 base, leaving 3 bases of the junction unmatched. The CDR3 nucleotides read TGTGCCAGCAGCTTGCAAGACAGGGCTGAAGCTTTCTTT. The encoded protein is CASSLQDRAEAFF.

The chain links TRBV7-3 to TRBJ1-1, with D perhaps TRBD1 (6 bases). Germline values: CDR1 SGHTA, CDR2 FQGTGA. Trimming removed 4 bases at V and 5 bases at J, with 14 bases between. The CDR3 runs 14 residues. The CDR3 here is CASSSNRVGTEAFF. Here the CDR3 DNA reads TGTGCCAGCAGCTCCAACAGGGTGGGGACTGAAGCTTTCTTT.

This clone was seen a handful of times. The chain couples TRBV11-3 to TRBJ2-1; 8 bases align to TRBD1. This CDR3 is 15 amino acids long. Germline V CDR1 and CDR2: SGHNT, YENEEA. The trim removed 5 bases at V and 4 bases at J, leaving 7 bases unmatched. The chain's CDR3 is CASSRGQGIYNEQFF. The CDR3 coding sequence is TGTGCCAGCAGCCGCGGACAGGGAATATACAATGAGCAGTTCTTC.

This clone has just one count. Additional DNA sequences in this sample encode the identical CDR3. The chain combines TRBV2 with TRBJ2-7; D possibly corresponds to TRBD2 (6 bases). The CDR3 sequence is 12 residues long. Germline assignment: CDR1 SNHLY and CDR2 FYNNEI. Trimming removed 5 bases from V and 1 base from J, with 6 bases in between. CDR3 sequence (DNA): TGTGCCAGCAGTCGGGGGTCCTACGAGCAGTACTTC. Its protein is CASSRGSYEQYF.

The gene calls are TRBV5-8 and TRBJ1-3; a possible D gene is TRBD1 (6 bases). Germline V gene sequence: CDR1 SGHTS, CDR2 YDEGEE. This CDR3 comprises 17 residues. V was trimmed by 5 bases and J by 0 bases, leaving 18 bases between them. CDR3: CASRTRQDLISGNTIYF. The CDR3 coding sequence is TGTGCCAGCAGAACACGACAGGACCTTATCTCTGGAAACACCATATATTTT.

The V and J genes are TRBV18 and TRBJ2-7; 8 nucleotides align to TRBD2. The CDR3 runs 15 residues. Germline CDR1 KGHSH, CDR2 LQKENI. With V trimmed by 1 base and J by 4 bases, 6 bases remained unmatched. The CDR3 loop is CASSPRSGGAYEQYF. CDR3 in DNA: TGTGCCAGCTCACCACGGAGCGGGGGAGCTTACGAGCAGTACTTC.

Note on this clone: One end of the junction is discordant with germline, which a read error may explain. This chain connects TRBV2 to TRBJ1-2; a possible D gene is TRBD1 (5 bases). Germline values: CDR1 SNHLY, CDR2 FYNNEI. The CDR3 length is 11 residues. This CDR3 reads CASSELGVGLF. The CDR3 nucleotides read TGTGCCAGCAGTGAATTAGGGGTCGGGCTCTTC.

The V gene is TRBV2, the J gene TRBJ2-3; 7 bases align to TRBD1. The V and J ends lost 2 bases and 7 bases, in that order; junction bases with no gene match: 9. The CDR3 runs to 15 residues. The germline V gene encodes CDR1 SNHLY and CDR2 FYNNEI. CDR3 nucleotides: TGTGCCAGCAGTGAATTGGGACAGACACTTTATACGCAGTATTTT. Translated: CASSELGQTLYTQYF.

With regard to this clone: The sample has other DNA sequences that encode this CDR3 too. This chain links TRBV19 with TRBJ1-5; weak D call: TRBD1 (5 bases). There are 15 residues in the CDR3. Looked up from germline, CDR1 is LNHDA and CDR2 is SQIVND (reference sequence). The V end lost 3 bases, the J end lost 0 bases, and 9 bases lay between the germline ends. CDR3 in amino acids: CASSIGHLSNQPQHF. The CDR3, as DNA: TGTGCCAGTAGTATTGGACACCTTAGCAATCAGCCCCAGCATTTT.

The CDR3 region is CASSFGRGQTGELFF. CDR3 nucleotides: TGTGCCAGCAGCTTCGGCAGGGGGCAAACCGGGGAGCTGTTTTTT. The rearrangement links TRBV7-9 to TRBJ2-2; 8 bases fit TRBD1. The V and J ends lost 3 bases and 5 bases, in that order; junction bases with no gene match: 5. The length of the CDR3 is 15 residues. Germline V lookup: CDR1 SEHNR, CDR2 FQNEAQ (reference sequence). Drawing the rest from reference TRBV7-9 and TRBJ2-2, the complete variable domain is DTGVSQNPRHKITKRGQNVTFRCDPISEHNRLYWYRQTLGQGPEFLTYFQNEAQLEKSRLLSDRFSAERPKGSFSTLEIQRTEQGDSAMYLCASSFGRGQTGELFFGEGSRLTVL.